This paragraph reports one T cell receptor beta chain. Its antigen is still unknown. No clone much larger than this one lies a single base away; base qualities are absent. The CDR3 regions of human TCRbeta chains were analyzed by immunosequencing. The study's processing was this. TCRs in the repertoires were compared against a reference library of SARS-CoV-2-specific TCRs that had been generated with the MIRA antigen-specificity platform. Breadth meant the fraction of unique TCRs that were SARS-CoV-2-associated, whereas depth meant the fraction of total T cells that were SARS-CoV-2-associated. Each spike-specific TCR was assigned to its reactive spike region and to a CD4 or CD8 class using the MIRA data. Log10-transformed breadth and depth values were compared by one-way ANOVA with Sidak's multiple comparisons tests. TCRdb took this table from immuneACCESS and kept in-frame rearrangements with V and J called. Such tables lack part of the clones; where checked against another copy, unresolved V genes explain under half of the gap, and the rest is unexplained. V and J calls and clone size are as listed in that table; D and trimming were resolved from the DNA. The sample contains 130,000 or so clones, about 88% of them found a single time. In total, the top ten clones hold roughly a tenth of the sample.

This specimen's time point label, interpreted: about 28 days (+/-7) after the second vaccine dose. AZD1222 recipients whose second dose came at about 4 weeks and those whose second dose came at about 12 weeks were combined into one group, since spike-specific TCR depth and breadth did not differ between the two schedules. Vaccinee samples were obtained from the UK trials COV001 and COV002, which included a single-blind randomized controlled phase 2/3 trial of AZD1222 (ChAdOx1 nCoV-19) in healthy adults. Trial participant PBMC samples were collected at day 0 and day 28 after the second dose for TCRbeta chain sequencing. Sequences SGHNT (CDR1) and YYREEE (CDR2) are obtained from the germline V gene (reference sequence). Trimmed from V: 4 bases; trimmed from J: 4 bases; junction bases lacking a gene match: 8. The CDR3 measures 16 amino acids from cysteine to phenylalanine. The CDR3 DNA has 48 bases and is translated from base 1.

The data originate from a study of T cell responses to AZD1222 COVID-19 vaccine (dated by TCRdb to about 2021). About the study as a whole: A total of 240 or so trial participants underwent TCR sequencing, of whom roughly 210 had received two doses of AZD1222 and roughly 26 had received two doses of the MenACWY control vaccine. Trial participants were enrolled by age into 18-55, 56-69 and 70-plus year subgroups, with about 150, 28 and 57 TCR-sequenced participants respectively. Summary of the overall study and its limitations: In the small 56-69-year group, the increase in depth fell short of significance, most likely because of low power. Reportedly, almost half of the unique spike-specific TCRs recognized epitopes lying outside the regions that are mutated in the B.1.351 and B.1.1.7 variants. Only six or seven AZD1222 recipients were SARS-CoV-2 seropositive at baseline, limiting conclusions about previously exposed vaccinees. Participants were mostly white British, with more females than males. The authors suggested clonal diversity may have been underestimated. Because no day 14 peak-response samples were available, the repertoires could be characterized only after the peak T cell response. The whole spike protein was spanned by vaccine-associated CD4 TCRs, and dominant responses were seen in regions 160-218 and 743-854. After two AZD1222 doses, both the breadth and the depth of spike-specific TCRs were significantly higher than at day 0 and than in MenACWY recipients.

The source of this sequence is an adult who received the AZD1222 COVID-19 vaccine. Here the chain combines TRBV5-4 and TRBJ1-3; 10 central bases correspond to TRBD1. The specimen comprised peripheral blood, sampled 28 days after the second AZD1222 dose. The CDR3 protein sequence reads: CASSLRDRGTGNTIYF. The bases read TGTGCCAGCAGCCTCCGGGACAGGGGTACCGGAAACACCATATATTTT.